Presented here are 15 T cell receptor beta chains from one specimen sequenced in a study of synovial regulatory T cells in juvenile arthritis (dated by TCRdb to between 2014 and 2017). Libraries were constructed by the immunoSEQ multiplex PCR assay. In its TCRdb copy, this immuneACCESS table keeps in-frame sequences only and misses some clones. Where compared with another copy, unresolved V genes explain less than half of these, and the others have no known cause. The table kept for this sample lists around 1,300 clones. The ten top clones hold more than 20% of the sample. The synovial samples consisted of synovial fluid collected together with matched peripheral blood from each patient with active arthritis. Sequencing used Treg cells from the synovium. The receptors originated from a donor between 2 and 35 years old with juvenile idiopathic arthritis.

V is TRBV7-2 and J is TRBJ2-4. Germline CDR1 reads SGHTA; CDR2 reads FQGNSA. This CDR3 has 14 amino acids. No DNA sequence was recorded. This CDR3 reads CASSLDLAKNIQYF.

This clone is labeled large based on frequency. The chain uses TRBV18 and TRBJ1-1; TCRdb proposes TRBD1, but this gene call is untestable without DNA. Per the germline V gene, CDR1 is KGHSH and CDR2 is LQKENI. CDR3 length equals 16 residues. No coding sequence is recorded. CDR3 amino acids: CASSPLGQGSNTEAFF.

The rearrangement links TRBV19 to TRBJ2-1. The length of the CDR3 is 11 residues. No DNA was logged. The V gene's germline CDR1 is LNHDA and CDR2 SQIVND (reference sequence). CDR3 loop: CASRDPFGQFF.

The chain links TRBV7-2 to TRBJ1-4. This CDR3 is 14 amino acids long. The protein alone is recorded here. Germline V gene data show CDR1 as SGHTA and CDR2 as FQGNSA. This CDR3 reads CASSLSQRGEKLFF.

The chain combines TRBV25-1 with TRBJ2-7; TCRdb's assignment of TRBD2 cannot be checked, as there is no DNA. This CDR3 has 13 amino acids. The nucleotide record is missing. Germline CDR1 is MGHDK and CDR2 is SYGVNS. This chain's CDR3 is CASTDSNSHEQYF.

This chain uses TRBV27 with TRBJ2-3; the D call from TCRdb, TRBD2, cannot be confirmed without DNA. The CDR3 runs 12 residues. No coding sequence is recorded. Germline values: CDR1 MNHEY, CDR2 SMNVEV (reference sequence). The CDR3 spells CASSLGGTTQYF.

V usage is TRBV2 and J usage is TRBJ2-4; checking the TCRdb D call of TRBD1 is not possible without DNA. The germline CDR1 and CDR2 sequences are SNHLY and FYNNEI. This CDR3 contains 16 residues. DNA for this receptor is not on file. The CDR3: CASPPSRVRGVNIQYF.

The rearrangement uses TRBV4-1 and TRBJ2-4; as DNA is missing, the TRBD1 call by TCRdb cannot be tested. Germline CDR1 MGHRA, CDR2 YSYEKL. The CDR3 is 16 amino acids. The protein alone is recorded here. The chain's CDR3 is CASSQVGQVAKNIQYF.

According to its frequency, this clone is medium-sized. The genes are TRBV5-3 and TRBJ1-5; TCRdb names TRBD1, which stays unverified in the absence of DNA. TRBV5-3 is assigned to the ORF class and has an uncertain function. This CDR3 spans 17 amino acids. A DNA sequence was not provided. The CDR3 region is CARSLFVEGGDDQPQHF.

The J gene is TRBJ2-5, the V gene TRBV11-2. The CDR3 covers 14 residues. Only the protein is available. Per germline, CDR1 SGHAT and CDR2 FQNNGV. Here the CDR3 reads CASSLAPSAETQYF.

This clone shows up as medium-sized by frequency. The rearrangement joins TRBV5-1 to TRBJ2-3; TCRdb's D gene call, TRBD2, goes unchecked for lack of DNA. Germline CDR1 and CDR2: SGHRS and YFSETQ. This CDR3 region has 17 residues. The record lacks a DNA sequence. CDR3 in amino acids: CASRGLAGGHSTDTQYF.

The chain combines TRBV6-1 with TRBJ1-2; TCRdb's D call of TRBD1 is untestable without DNA. The germline gives CDR1 MNHNS, CDR2 SASEGT. The CDR3 runs 13 residues. Only the protein is available. CDR3 in amino acids: CAFSLGRGYGYTF.

This chain uses TRBV5-6 with TRBJ2-3; TCRdb reports TRBD2, a call that lacks DNA to check it against. Germline values: CDR1 SGHDT, CDR2 YYEEEE. The CDR3 sequence is 16 residues long. No DNA is recorded. CDR3 loop: CASSPLAGGGTDTQYF. The full variable domain, its missing parts supplied by reference TRBV5-6 and TRBJ2-3, is DAGVTQSPTHLIKTRGQQVTLRCSPKSGHDTVSWYQQALGQGPQFIFQYYEEEERQRGNFPDRFSGHQFPNYSSELNVNALLLGDSALYLCASSPLAGGGTDTQYFGPGTRLTVL.

By frequency, this clone is medium-sized. The V call is TRBV10-3, the J call TRBJ2-7; TCRdb returns TRBD2, unconfirmable since there is no DNA. CDR3 size: 15 residues. No DNA sequence is on record. Germline CDR1 and CDR2: ENHRY and SYGVKD. The CDR3 spells CAISVGTSGGYEQYF.

By frequency, this clone is medium-sized. The chain has TRBV4-3 and TRBJ2-5; with no DNA, the TCRdb D assignment of TRBD1 cannot be verified. CDR1 and CDR2 (germline): LGHNA, YSLEER. CDR3 size: 13 residues. There is no recorded DNA. CDR3 in amino acids: CASSQTGEETQYF.